This T cell receptor delta chain came from a study of TRDV2 sequences in healthy donors (dated by TCRdb to the early 2020s). Background on the whole study: Approximately 18 single-cell-derived gamma9delta2 T cell clones spanning the full range of antitumor activity were TCR-sequenced and traced within the bulk repertoire. General study outcomes and caveats: Several highly reactive clones had TCRdelta clonotypes that appeared rare, since those clonotypes could not be detected in the bulk sequencing data from the donors of those clones. The observed TCRdelta repertoires were strongly focused, but the frequency of each clonotype showed no correlation with the antitumor functional potential of the corresponding clone.

The library was built by means of PCR. The sequencer listed for this sample is Illumina MiSeq. The published analysis was carried out like this. Clonotypes represented by only a single read were excluded when reporting TRDV repertoire clonotype frequencies. Public reads were reanalyzed in TCRdb with CATT, and rows carrying the same DNA were merged afterwards. The authors' filters were not applied to this entry. Counted in this sample were 1,500 to 2,000 delta-chain clones; under 20% of them appeared once. Together, the top ten hold 65% of the sample. The CDR3 goes from the cysteine to the phenylalanine over 21 residues. Only the CDR3 DNA is retained, 63 bases long and in frame from the first base. CDR1 and CDR2, looked up from the germline V gene, are GEAIGNYY and EKD. Trimming takes 1 base off V and 0 bases off J; junction bases not matched to a gene: 21. Bulk sequencing of complete TCR delta chain (Vdelta2) repertoires was used to follow how often functionally characterized gamma9delta2 T cell clones occurred. The Dutch blood bank supplied purchased peripheral blood from anonymous healthy donors. The gamma9delta2 T cells examined in the study came from the peripheral blood of healthy donors.

A word on this clone: The target of this receptor is not known. It has no much larger one-base neighbor in the sample; base qualities were not kept.

The V and J segments used are TRDV2 and TRDJ1; TRDD3 aligns with 8 central bases. The receptor was derived from a human donor in good health. The material sequenced was Vd2+ gamma-delta T cells from blood. This sample's cell subset or site label indicates: TCR Vdelta2-expressing (gamma9delta2) T cells. The CDR3 has the sequence CACDTLRQTGGSVLYTDKLIF. The nucleotide sequence is given as TGTGCCTGTGACACTCTGCGTCAGACTGGGGGCTCCGTCCTGTACACCGATAAACTCATCTTT.